Shown below are 12 T cell receptor beta chains from a single sample sequenced in a study of blood T cell repertoires in COVID-19. TCRdb's table, derived via immunoSEQ multiplex PCR, lists solely in-frame clones and lacks some. The data show around 130,000 clones, over 80% seen once. Sample: peripheral blood. Every receptor here comes from a man aged 60 to 75 with active or convalescent COVID-19.

The CDR3 protein is CASSESAQSSGSSGEQFF. CDR3 bases: TGCGCCAGCAGTGAGTCTGCCCAGAGTAGCGGGAGTAGCGGTGAGCAGTTCTTC. This chain uses TRBV10-2 with TRBJ2-1; 9 nucleotides line up with TRBD2. CDR1 and CDR2 from the germline V gene are WSHSY and SAAADI. The CDR3 runs 18 residues. The junction had 15 bases not matched to a gene; V was cut back by 0 bases and J by 9 bases.

This sequence joins TRBV6-5 and TRBJ1-6, with D perhaps matching TRBD1 (6 bases). V lost 0 bases, J lost 9 bases, and 12 bases lay in between. Germline values: CDR1 MNHEY, CDR2 SVGAGI. The CDR3 contains 15 residues. DNA for the CDR3: TGTGCCAGCAGTTACTCGACCGCCAGGGGTTCACCCCTCCACTTT. This codes for CASSYSTARGSPLHF.

The chain has TRBV28 and TRBJ1-4; no reliable D call. Germline assignment: CDR1 MDHEN and CDR2 SYDVKM. This CDR3 is built from 13 residues. Trimming removed 7 bases from V and 0 bases from J, with 6 bases in between. For the CDR3, the DNA is TGTGCCAGCACAGGCGCAACTAATGAAAAACTGTTTTTT. Translation gives CASTGATNEKLFF.

The DNA of the CDR3 is TGCGCCAGCAGGTCGTTGACAGGGGTGATTCGGCCCCAGCATTTT. Translating gives CASRSLTGVIRPQHF. The chain links TRBV10-1 to TRBJ1-5; 8 nucleotides match TRBD1. The CDR3 covers 15 residues. Losses at the gene ends were 6 bases for V and 9 bases for J; bases not matched to a gene: 13. CDR1 is WNHNN and CDR2 is SYGVQD in the germline V gene (reference sequence).

This clone was counted a few times. J is TRBJ1-5 and V is TRBV9, with TRBD1 as a possible D gene (6 bases). V lost 0 bases to trimming and J lost 8 bases, with 12 bases between them. This CDR3 spans 14 amino acids. Germline CDR1 is SGDLS and CDR2 is YYNGEE. Here the CDR3 reads CASSVGGGHKPQHF. Here the CDR3 DNA reads TGTGCCAGCAGCGTAGGGGGGGGCCATAAGCCCCAGCATTTT.

The gene calls are TRBV7-9 and TRBJ2-7, with TRBD1 matching 9 bases. This CDR3 has 17 amino acids. In germline, CDR1 is SEHNR, CDR2 FQNEAQ (reference sequence). The ends lost 4 bases at V and 2 bases at J; junction bases unmatched: 12. The CDR3 spells CASSSYRGTGTPYEQYF. CDR3 DNA: TGTGCCAGCAGCTCCTATAGGGGGACAGGGACCCCCTACGAGCAGTACTTC.

The genes are TRBV7-3 and TRBJ1-1, with unresolved D. The germline V gene has CDR1 SGHTA and CDR2 FQGTGA. V gave up 2 bases and J gave up 1 base, with 5 bases separating them. CDR3 length: 13 amino acids. The CDR3, as DNA: TGTGCCAGCAGCTTAGCGGCGAACACTGAAGCTTTCTTT. Protein: CASSLAANTEAFF. Full variable domain (outside the CDR3, taken from reference TRBV7-3 and TRBJ1-1): GAGVSQTPSNKVTEKGKYVELRCDPISGHTALYWYRQSLGQGPEFLIYFQGTGAADDSGLPNDRFFAVRPEGSVSTLKIQRTERGDSAVYLCASSLAANTEAFFGQGTRLTVV.

The chain is built from TRBV28 and TRBJ2-7; 7 bases agree with TRBD1. The junction had 19 bases not matched to a gene; V was cut back by 8 bases and J by 3 bases. This CDR3 is built from 17 residues. Germline values: CDR1 MDHEN, CDR2 SYDVKM. Written as DNA, the CDR3 is TGTGCCAGCCGACGACAAAACAGGGGAAAGGGGAACTACGAGCAGTACTTC. Amino acid sequence: CASRRQNRGKGNYEQYF.

The chain couples TRBV5-1 to TRBJ2-1; possible D gene TRBD1, 7 bases. Deletions cut 3 bases from V and 3 bases from J, with 13 bases between. Looked up from germline, CDR1 is SGHRS and CDR2 is YFSETQ. This CDR3 comprises 15 residues. CDR3 DNA sequence: TGCGCCAGCAGCTGGGGGGACAGAGACTACAATGAGCAGTTCTTC. Translating it yields CASSWGDRDYNEQFF. The whole variable domain, filled in from reference TRBV5-1 and TRBJ2-1, reads KAGVTQTPRYLIKTRGQQVTLSCSPISGHRSVSWYQQTPGQGLQFLFEYFSETQRNKGNFPGRFSGRQFSNSRSEMNVSTLELGDSALYLCASSWGDRDYNEQFFGPGTRLTVL.

This clone was counted only a few times. The chain is built from TRBV6-1 and TRBJ1-4; D might be TRBD1 (6 bases). The CDR3 has 14 residues. The V gene lost 2 bases and the J gene lost 7 bases, with 11 bases spanning the gap. Germline values: CDR1 MNHNS, CDR2 SASEGT. CDR3 nucleotide sequence: TGTGCCAGCAGTGAACACAGGGCGGGTGAAAAACTGTTTTTT. It is translated as CASSEHRAGEKLFF.

The chain employs TRBV7-9 and TRBJ2-7; 12 bases align to TRBD2. There are 16 residues in the CDR3. Germline V lookup: CDR1 SEHNR, CDR2 FQNEAQ (reference sequence). Trimming cost V 2 bases and J 3 bases; bases outside gene matches: 5. Written as DNA, the CDR3 is TGTGCCAGCAGCTTACCCGAGACTAGCGGGAGCTACGAGCAGTACTTC. It yields the protein CASSLPETSGSYEQYF.

The rearrangement joins TRBV24-1 to TRBJ2-5; the D is unclear. The CDR3 covers 12 residues. The germline V gene encodes CDR1 KGHDR and CDR2 SFDVKD. Trimming left V 8 bases short and J 4 bases short, with 10 bases between. CDR3 coding DNA: TGTGCCACCACCTTCTCCCGAGAGACCCAGTACTTC. Its translation is CATTFSRETQYF.